This TCR beta chain was sequenced in a study of CD8+ T cells in alopecia areata. Sequencing templates came from extracted RNA that was reverse transcribed into cDNA. Produced via immunoSEQ multiplex PCR; TCRdb's table is partial and in-frame only. This sample yields 150,000 to 200,000 clones, of which around 60% are seen a single time; 1.3% belongs to the top ten. The treatment denotes: oral pan-JAK inhibitor, 5-10 mg twice daily. CDR1 and CDR2 (germline): SGHRS, YFSETQ. CDR3 size: 15 residues. V shed 3 bases, J shed 3 bases, and the junction held 9 bases outside the gene matches. This sequence was found in a human donor with alopecia areata. The V and J genes are TRBV5-1 and TRBJ2-7; TRBD1 matches 7 bases. This specimen was CD4+ T cells sorted from blood, taken at week 49, from a patient treated with tofacitinib. As DNA, the CDR3 is TGCGCCAGCAGCTCGACAGGGCTTCATAACTACGAGCAGTACTTC. Amino acids: CASSSTGLHNYEQYF.